The 25 T cell receptor beta chains below all came from one sample that was sequenced in a study of vaccination effects on CD4 cells after COVID-19. CD4+ T cells were isolated after less than 13 days of culture. Repertoires were generated with immunoSEQ multiplex PCR, while TCRdb's copy carries only in-frame clones and drops some. The sample lists tens of thousands of clones; about 83% were seen once. These receptors have no known antigen. Here the sequenced sample was CD4+ T cells from PBMCs cultured without peptide, taken before COVID-19 vaccination. Receptors originate from a human donor who received a COVID-19 vaccine.

The CDR3 DNA reads TGTGCCAGCTCACCAAGCTCCTACAATGAGCAGTTCTTC. Amino acids: CASSPSSYNEQFF. The V gene is TRBV18, the J gene TRBJ2-1; D is undetermined. V lost 2 bases and J lost 0, with 2 bases in between. Germline V gives CDR1 KGHSH, CDR2 LQKENI. This CDR3 contains 13 residues.

CDR3 DNA sequence: TGTGCCAGCAGCGCGGTCAAGGGGGGGACGGAGACCCAGTACTTC. Residues: CASSAVKGGTETQYF. The chain joins TRBV7-3 to TRBJ2-5, with D perhaps TRBD2 (7 bases). This CDR3 has 15 amino acids. Germline lookup yields CDR1 SGHTA and CDR2 FQGTGA. V lost 5 bases to trimming and J lost 5 bases, with 18 bases between them. Using reference TRBV7-3 and TRBJ2-5 for the parts outside the CDR3, the full variable domain is GAGVSQTPSNKVTEKGKYVELRCDPISGHTALYWYRQSLGQGPEFLIYFQGTGAADDSGLPNDRFFAVRPEGSVSTLKIQRTERGDSAVYLCASSAVKGGTETQYFGPGTRLLVL.

The chain has TRBV9 and TRBJ2-3; 11 bases map to TRBD2. Trimming cost V 0 bases and J 4 bases; bases outside gene matches: 7. The CDR3 length is 17 residues. The germline V gene encodes CDR1 SGDLS and CDR2 YYNGEE. CDR3 sequence (DNA): TGTGCCAGCAGCGTAGTAGGTAGCGGGGGGGCGTCAGATACGCAGTATTTT. Translated, it gives CASSVVGSGGASDTQYF.

The rearrangement links TRBV4-1 to TRBJ1-4; D not resolved. Deletions cut 5 bases from V and 0 bases from J, with 10 bases between. The germline CDR1 and CDR2 sequences are MGHRA and YSYEKL. The CDR3 contains 15 residues. In nucleotides, the CDR3 is TGCGCCAGCAGCTTACGAGTTGCAACTAATGAAAAACTGTTTTTT. Amino acids: CASSLRVATNEKLFF.

V usage is TRBV5-8 and J usage is TRBJ1-2; maybe TRBD1 (5 bases). The CDR3 length is 15 residues. Germline-derived CDR1 and CDR2 are SGHTS and YDEGEE. V lost 3 bases and J 4 bases, leaving 16 bases between the germline ends. CDR3 DNA sequence: TGTGCCAGCAGCTCTCGAGAAGGGGTGGGCTATGGCTACACCTTC. Protein product: CASSSREGVGYGYTF. The complete variable domain, with remaining parts taken from reference TRBV5-8 and TRBJ1-2, reads EAGVTQSPTHLIKTRGQQATLRCSPISGHTSVYWYQQALGLGLQFLLWYDEGEERNRGNFPPRFSGRQFPNYSSELNVNALELEDSALYLCASSSREGVGYGYTFGSGTRLTVV.

The CDR3 protein is CASGLAGSTDTQYF. The CDR3 DNA is TGTGCCAGTGGACTAGCGGGGAGCACAGATACGCAGTATTTT. The rearrangement joins TRBV2 to TRBJ2-3; 12 nucleotides align to TRBD2. V lost 9 bases and J lost 0; bases outside the gene matches: 1. The CDR3 has 14 residues. The germline gives CDR1 SNHLY, CDR2 FYNNEI.

This clone was seen a single time. The chain has TRBV29-1 and TRBJ2-3; D uncertain. This CDR3 has 12 residues. Trimming removed 5 bases from V and 2 bases from J, with 8 bases in between. From germline, CDR1 is SQVTM and CDR2 ANQGSEA. CDR3 sequence: CSVNTHTDTQYF. Here the CDR3 DNA reads TGCAGCGTTAACACCCACACAGATACGCAGTATTTT.

The chain combines TRBV2 with TRBJ2-5; D gene unclear. V dropped 8 bases and J dropped 5 bases, with 6 bases sitting between them. The CDR3 loop spans 10 amino acids. Germline assignment: CDR1 SNHLY and CDR2 FYNNEI. The CDR3 bases are TGTGCCAGCCGGTCGGAGACCCAGTACTTC. Translation: CASRSETQYF.

This clone was seen once. The chain is built from TRBV6-6 and TRBJ1-4; D perhaps matches TRBD1 (5 bases). This CDR3 has 15 amino acids. The V gene lost 0 bases and the J gene lost 5 bases, with 10 bases spanning the gap. The germline V gene encodes CDR1 MNHNY and CDR2 SVGAGI (reference sequence). CDR3 protein: CASSYSIGANEKLFF. CDR3 coding DNA: TGTGCCAGCAGTTACTCGATCGGGGCGAATGAAAAACTGTTTTTT.

The rearrangement uses TRBV5-1 and TRBJ1-4, with TRBD1 matching 10 bases. V shed 4 bases and J 5 bases; nucleotides not matched to a gene: 5. This CDR3 has 15 residues. Looked up from germline, CDR1 is SGHRS and CDR2 is YFSETQ. For the CDR3, the DNA is TGCGCCAGCAGCAGGGACAGGGGCTTAAATGAAAAACTGTTTTTT. It yields the protein CASSRDRGLNEKLFF.

The chain is built from TRBV6-6 and TRBJ1-1, with no clear D. CDR1 and CDR2 (germline): MNHNY, SVGAGI (reference sequence). Trimming left V 4 bases short and J 1 base short, with 7 bases between. CDR3 length: 13 amino acids. The CDR3 DNA is TGTGCCAGCAGTTCTTTGGGGAACACTGAAGCTTTCTTT. Its protein product is CASSSLGNTEAFF.

The chain employs TRBV18 and TRBJ2-3; TRBD1 aligns across 10 bases. Looked up from germline, CDR1 is KGHSH and CDR2 is LQKENI. This CDR3 contains 15 residues. Trimming at V came to 6 bases and at J to 3 bases, leaving 6 bases not matched to a gene. As DNA, the CDR3 is TGTGCCAGCTCGCCGACAGGGGGCGCGACAGATACGCAGTATTTT. Its protein is CASSPTGGATDTQYF.

The chain recombines TRBV9 with TRBJ1-6; no clear D gene. Trimming shortened V by 5 bases and J by 5 bases, and 11 bases separated the two germline ends. CDR3 length equals 14 residues. Germline-derived CDR1 and CDR2 are SGDLS and YYNGEE. The CDR3 here is CASRGLNNNSPLHF. The CDR3 DNA reads as TGTGCCAGCAGGGGCCTCAATAATAATTCACCCCTCCACTTT.

The genes are TRBV10-3 and TRBJ2-2; the D gene is possibly TRBD1 (6 bases). The V gene's germline CDR1 is ENHRY and CDR2 SYGVKD. CDR3 length: 15 residues. V lost 6 bases to trimming and J lost 3 bases, with 14 bases between them. The CDR3 loop reads CAIRSTNRDTGELFF. The DNA for the CDR3 is TGTGCCATCAGGAGTACCAACAGGGACACCGGGGAGCTGTTTTTT.

The gene calls are TRBV18 and TRBJ1-5; D call uncertain. V gave up 1 base and J gave up 3 bases, with 10 bases separating them. Germline V gene lookup returns CDR1 KGHSH and CDR2 LQKENI. The CDR3 runs 15 residues. The chain's CDR3 is CASSPRVTPNQPQHF. The DNA of the CDR3 is TGTGCCAGCTCACCACGGGTAACCCCCAATCAGCCCCAGCATTTT.

The chain employs TRBV4-1 and TRBJ1-5, with a tentative D call TRBD1 (5 bases). The ends were cut back, 4 bases at V and 3 bases at J, with 16 bases in the middle. The CDR3 totals 16 residues. CDR1 is MGHRA, CDR2 YSYEKL, per germline. CDR3 amino acids: CASSPTQGGVNQPQHF. CDR3 nucleotides: TGCGCCAGCAGCCCTACGCAGGGAGGCGTCAATCAGCCCCAGCATTTT.

This clone was counted a single time. The V gene is TRBV2, the J gene TRBJ2-5; no firm D call. V lost 3 bases to trimming and J lost 5 bases, with 4 bases between them. Germline loops: CDR1 SNHLY, CDR2 FYNNEI. CDR3 length equals 11 residues. CDR3 sequence reads: CASSDWETQYF. Written as DNA, the CDR3 is TGTGCCAGCAGTGATTGGGAGACCCAGTACTTC. Full variable domain (missing parts from reference TRBV2 and TRBJ2-5): EPEVTQTPSHQVTQMGQEVILRCVPISNHLYFYWYRQILGQKVEFLVSFYNNEISEKSEIFDDQFSVERPDGSNFTLKIRSTKLEDSAMYFCASSDWETQYFGPGTRLLVL.

The J gene is TRBJ1-5, the V gene TRBV6-5, with D possibly TRBD1 on 5 matching bases. The CDR3 runs 15 residues. Germline values: CDR1 MNHEY, CDR2 SVGAGI. Trimming stripped 5 bases from V and 0 bases from J, with 11 bases between. The CDR3 region has the DNA TGTGCCAGCAGTACCGACAGAGGTAGCAATCAGCCCCAGCATTTT. Its translation is CASSTDRGSNQPQHF.

The rearrangement uses TRBV7-8 and TRBJ2-7; possible D gene TRBD1, 5 bases. V lost 2 bases, J lost 6 bases, and 20 bases lay in between. This CDR3 has 16 amino acids. Per germline, CDR1 SGHVS and CDR2 FQNEAQ. CDR3 sequence: CASSLRYRTQGSEQYV. The CDR3 nucleotides read TGTGCCAGCAGCTTAAGGTATAGGACCCAGGGATCCGAGCAGTACGTC.

The chain combines TRBV3-1 (or the pseudogene TRBV3-2) with TRBJ1-1; 7 positions match TRBD1. The CDR3 is 14 residues long. In germline, CDR1 is LGHDT, CDR2 YNNKEL (reference sequence). V lost 4 bases, J lost 7 bases, and 9 bases stayed unmatched. DNA of the CDR3: TGTGCCAGCAGCCCGACAGGGTTTTGGGGTGAAGCTTTCTTT. Its protein product is CASSPTGFWGEAFF.

The chain couples TRBV6-6 to TRBJ1-2, with 10 bases fitting TRBD1. V shed 6 bases, J shed 2 bases, and the junction held 6 bases outside the gene matches. CDR3 length: 15 residues. Germline CDR1 is MNHNY and CDR2 is SVGAGI (reference sequence). The CDR3 reads CASRPTGQGNYGYTF. The DNA of the CDR3 is TGTGCCAGCAGGCCCACGGGACAGGGGAACTATGGCTACACCTTC.

The rearrangement uses TRBV5-6 and TRBJ2-2, with 9 bases that match TRBD1. Germline CDR1 reads SGHDT; CDR2 reads YYEEEE. This CDR3 has 16 amino acids. After removal of 2 bases from V and 8 bases from J, the junction contained 10 bases not matched to a gene. The CDR3 bases are TGTGCCAGCAGCTTTTGGAGGGACAGGGCGGCAGGGGAGCTGTTTTTT. This encodes CASSFWRDRAAGELFF.

The V gene is TRBV6-5, the J gene TRBJ2-1; 10 bases are shared with TRBD2. Germline-derived CDR1 and CDR2 are MNHEY and SVGAGI. Trimming cost V 4 bases and J 2 bases; bases outside gene matches: 2. The CDR3 extends over 15 amino acids. The CDR3 region is CASSSLAGAYNEQFF. DNA for the CDR3: TGTGCCAGCAGTTCTCTAGCGGGGGCCTACAATGAGCAGTTCTTC.

In this sample, this clone turned up a few times. This sequence joins TRBV18 and TRBJ2-2; 11 nucleotides align to TRBD1. The germline gives CDR1 KGHSH, CDR2 LQKENI. J lost 2 bases, V lost 3 bases, and 8 bases had no gene match. The CDR3 has 18 residues. The CDR3 is CASSPTRDRGANTGELFF. CDR3 DNA sequence: TGTGCCAGCTCACCTACCCGGGACAGGGGGGCTAACACCGGGGAGCTGTTTTTT.

The chain links TRBV30 to TRBJ1-5; weak D call: TRBD1 (5 bases). Germline V gene lookup returns CDR1 GTSNPN and CDR2 SVGIG (reference sequence). V gave up 0 bases and J gave up 6 bases, with 6 bases separating them. CDR3 size: 12 residues. The chain's CDR3 is CAWSVTGQPQHF. The CDR3, as DNA: TGTGCCTGGAGTGTCACAGGTCAGCCCCAGCATTTT. The entire variable domain, with the rest obtained from reference TRBV30 and TRBJ1-5, is as follows: SQTIHQWPATLVQPVGSPLSLECTVEGTSNPNLYWYRQAAGRGLQLLFYSVGIGQISSEVPQNLSASRPQDRQFILSSKKLLLSDSGFYLCAWSVTGQPQHFGDGTRLSIL.